The present TCR beta chain was sequenced within a study of OX40 agonist ivuxolimab in advanced cancers. About the investigation overall: Ivuxolimab was a fully human IgG2 agonistic monoclonal antibody targeting the costimulatory receptor OX40 (CD134). Intravenous ivuxolimab was administered to patients every 2 weeks at six dose levels: 0.01, 0.1, 0.3, 1.5, 3 and 10 mg/kg. Of the approximately 50 dose-escalation patients, hepatocellular carcinoma was present in roughly 19, melanoma in around 15, renal cell carcinoma in 9 and head and neck cancer in 9. The dose-escalation cohort was around 84% male with a mean age of roughly 62 years, ranging from 23 to 79. Patients were allowed to have had prior anti-PD-1, anti-PD-L1 or anti-CTLA-4 therapy, and approximately 40% of the dose-escalation patients had been treated with checkpoint inhibitors. Three dose-escalation patients achieved partial responses, one with hepatocellular carcinoma and two with cutaneous melanoma. The point of sequencing TCRbeta in the periphery was to test whether ivuxolimab changed TCR sequence diversity and drove clonal T-cell expansion. The paper describes the monotherapy dose-escalation part (N of about 54 patients) of the phase I trial of ivuxolimab. Overall results and qualifications from the work: Low levels of normalized T-cell clonal expansion were also seen in some patients who did not respond. Which antigens the clonally expanded peripheral T cells were specific for was not determined. On average, CD8+ T cells showed more expanded clones than CD4+ T cells after ivuxolimab. At doses of 0.1 to 3.0 mg/kg, clonal expansion of both CD4+ and CD8+ blood T cells was observed from baseline to week 6. In the 0.1-3.0 mg/kg groups, partial responders had among the lowest normalized peripheral clonal expansion, particularly in CD8+ T cells.

With regard to this clone: This clone's antigen is unknown. Base qualities are not provided; no much larger clone lies one nucleotide away.

The trial excluded patients who had a history of autoimmune disease or were on systemic immunosuppression. Peripheral blood for TCR sequencing was drawn from every dose cohort at baseline, at cycle 4 day 1 and at cycle 7 day 1. Samples came from an open-label, multicenter, first-in-human phase I dose-escalation trial of ivuxolimab. Adults with locally advanced or metastatic melanoma, renal cell carcinoma, hepatocellular carcinoma or head and neck squamous cell carcinoma were enrolled in the trial. CD4+ and CD8+ T cells were sorted separately from peripheral blood before TCR sequencing. Genomic DNA was isolated from the sorted cells so that the TCRbeta CDR3 region could be sequenced. TCRbeta CDR3 regions were sequenced using the immunoSEQ Assay. TCRdb obtained this table from immuneACCESS and retained in-frame rearrangements with V and J assigned. These tables miss some clones; where compared with another copy, unresolved V genes account for less than half of the shortfall, and the remainder is unexplained. This sample gives about 44,000 clones in total; less than 90% of them show up just once. The top ten constitute around 5.1% of the sample.

Trimming costs V 4 bases and J 7 bases, and their ends lie 10 bases apart. The germline V gene yields MDHEN for CDR1 and SYDVKM for CDR2. The CDR3 starts with the cysteine, ends with the phenylalanine, and has 12 residues. Left in the record is the CDR3 DNA by itself, 36 bases read in frame from the first base. The sequence derives from an adult with an advanced solid tumor such as melanoma, head and neck, liver or kidney cancer. This sample comprised CD4+ or CD8+ T cells sorted from blood, obtained in a trial of the OX40 agonist ivuxolimab. The sequence joins TRBV28 to TRBJ1-2; no D gene can be assigned with confidence. The CDR3 reads as follows: CASSSVPVGYTF. The sequence in DNA is TGTGCCAGCAGTTCCGTTCCGGTTGGCTACACCTTC.